This T cell receptor beta chain comes out of a study of T cell repertoires in cytomegalovirus infection. Study-level information: A matching HLA type, together with CMV infection, was signaled by public TCR beta signatures. Whole-study findings and limits: Across the ex vivo response, the dominant clonotypes were HLA-C-restricted CMV-specific TCR beta clonotypes.

TCRdb fed the reads into MiXCR, producing one record per CDR3 protein. The sample holds some 150,000 distinct CDR3 sequences; under 8% are singletons and the top ten take roughly 18%. V lost 5 bases and J 1 base, leaving 7 bases between the germline ends. This CDR3 is built from 13 residues. Germline CDR1 and CDR2: SGHTA and FQGNSA. This clonotype was seen repeatedly, ten times or more. The antigen remains undetermined. The rearrangement uses TRBV7-2 and TRBJ2-3; possible D gene TRBD2, 5 bases. The TCR originated in a human donor in good health (CMV status not recorded). Some clones in this sample may be carry-over from other donors' samples. Sample: PBMCs. The CDR3 sequence is CASSRDGTDTQYF. CDR3 nucleotide sequence: TGTGCCAGCAGCCGGGATGGCACAGATACGCAGTATTTT.